This is a list of T cell receptor beta chains from one sample in a study of T cell repertoires in cytomegalovirus infection. TCRdb fed the reads into MiXCR, producing one record per CDR3 protein. The table includes around 280,000 distinct CDR3 sequences, approximately 13% detected once. Sequences were obtained from PBMCs. Source of these receptors: a human donor in good health (CMV status not recorded). Some clones in this sample may be carry-over from other donors' samples. CDR3s include the opening cysteine and the closing phenylalanine or tryptophan. D genes are given only for firm matches. Not every row has a clone size; where given, it reads once, few, many or a size class.

>-|many|TRBJ2-5|TRBV6-1
TGTGCCAGCAGTTCCCCTGACAGCGTAAACACCCAGTACTTC
CASSSPDSVNTQYF
>TRBD2|few|TRBJ2-3|TRBV2
TGTGCCAGCAGGAGAACTAGCGGGATGTCTACAGATACGCAGTATTTT
CASRRTSGMSTDTQYF
>TRBD2|few|TRBJ2-7|TRBV4-2
TGTGCCAGCAGCCAAGAGGGGGGGATGACCTCCTACGAGCAGTACTTC
CASSQEGGMTSYEQYF
>-|-|TRBJ2-1|TRBV28
TGTGCCAGCAGGGAGGAGGCCTCCTACAATGAGCAGTTCTTC
CASREEASYNEQFF
>-|many|TRBJ2-1|TRBV28
TGTGCCAGCAGTTTAGGGGCTCTGCACGATCTACACAAGCAGTTCTTC
CASSLGALHDLHKQFF
>TRBD2|few|TRBJ2-7|TRBV6-2/TRBV6-3
TGTGCCAGCAGACCTAGCGGAAGTACCTACGAGCAGTACTTC
CASRPSGSTYEQYF
>-|few|TRBJ2-1|TRBV6-2/TRBV6-3
TGTGCCAGCCAAGGGGGTAGGAGTTCCTACAATGAGCAGTTCTTC
CASQGGRSSYNEQFF
>-|many|TRBJ2-3|TRBV6-1
TGTGCCAGCAGTAGCCCCCGGGGTGCTAGCACAGATACGCAGTATTTT
CASSSPRGASTDTQYF
>TRBD1|many|TRBJ1-1|TRBV5-4
TGTGCCAGCAGCTTGTGGGGACAGGGTGCAGCTTTCTTT
CASSLWGQGAAFF
>-|many|TRBJ1-4|TRBV7-3
TGTGCCAGCAGCTTGGGTCCAGTGGTCGGTGCAACTAATGAAAAACTGTTTTTT
CASSLGPVVGATNEKLFF
>TRBD2|many|TRBJ2-5|TRBV12-3/TRBV12-4
TGTGCCAGCAGACTAGCGGGAGGGGGAGAGACCCAGTACTTC
CASRLAGGGETQYF
>-|many|TRBJ2-7|TRBV6-6
TGTGCCAGCAGTTACCCCGCGGGATCCGAGCAGTACTTC
CASSYPAGSEQYF
>TRBD1|-|TRBJ2-5|TRBV6-8
TGTGCCAGCAGTTACGGGACAGGACAAAAGACCCAGTACTTC
CASSYGTGQKTQYF
>TRBD1|many|TRBJ1-1|TRBV6-2/TRBV6-3
TGTGCCAGCAGTTACCCCCGACAGGGGTGGAACACTGAAGCTTTCTTT
CASSYPRQGWNTEAFF
>-|many|TRBJ1-2|TRBV7-2
TGTGCCAGCAGCTTAGAACCAGGGAAAGGCTACACCTTC
CASSLEPGKGYTF
>TRBD2|-|TRBJ2-3|TRBV29-1
TGCAGTGTTGGTGGGCTAGCGGGAGGTCGCTTTGGGAGCACAGATACGCAGTATTTT
CSVGGLAGGRFGSTDTQYF
>-|many|TRBJ2-1|TRBV28
TGTGCCAGCAGCCACACCCAGGGGATTAAGGAGCAGTTCTTC
CASSHTQGIKEQFF
>TRBD1|-|TRBJ1-1|TRBV6-5
TGTGCCAGCACCCAAAACAGGGGCACTGAAGCTTTCTTT
CASTQNRGTEAFF
>-|many|TRBJ2-7|TRBV30
TGTGCCTGGAGCCATGACAGGCCGTATACCTACGAGCAGTACTTC
CAWSHDRPYTYEQYF
>-|-|TRBJ2-5|TRBV6-2/TRBV6-3
TGTGCCAGCAGTCACGGAACAGGGTCGGAGACCCAGTACTTC
CASSHGTGSETQYF
>-|-|TRBJ2-1|TRBV20-1
TGCAGTGCTAGAGGAGTCGGACAAAGCAGCTCCTACAATGAGCAGTTCTTC
CSARGVGQSSSYNEQFF
>TRBD1|-|TRBJ2-7|TRBV4-2
TGTGCCAGCAGCCCGGAGGGAGGGACAGGGGGCGACGAGCAGTACTTC
CASSPEGGTGGDEQYF
>TRBD2|many|TRBJ2-1|TRBV20-1
TGCAGTGCTAGGAGTCGGGAGGTTGTTAATGAGCAGTTCTTC
CSARSREVVNEQFF
>-|many|TRBJ2-3|TRBV5-4
TGTGCCAGCAGCTTCGGAGCGAGCACAGATACGCAGTATTTT
CASSFGASTDTQYF
>-|-|TRBJ2-1|TRBV19
TGTGCCAGTAGTATCGGGCTAGCACCCTACAATGAGCAGTTCTTC
CASSIGLAPYNEQFF
>-|many|TRBJ1-2|TRBV7-2
TGTGCCAGCAGCCTTAGGGCGTATGGCTACACCTTC
CASSLRAYGYTF
>-|many|TRBJ2-7|TRBV7-2
TGTGCCAGCAGCCCCTCCCCTAGCTCGCCGTACTTC
CASSPSPSSPYF
>-|-|TRBJ2-2|TRBV10-3
TGTGCCATCAGTGAGCCCAGGGGGGACACCGGGGAGCTGTTTTTT
CAISEPRGDTGELFF
>-|-|TRBJ2-3|TRBV9
TGTGCCAGCAGCGTATTAGGTAGTTGGACAGACACAGATACGCAGTATTTT
CASSVLGSWTDTDTQYF
>-|many|TRBJ1-5|TRBV7-3
TGTGCCAGCAGCTTAAATCGGGGGTATCAGCCCCAGCATTTT
CASSLNRGYQPQHF
>-|few|TRBJ2-1|TRBV11-2
TGTGCCAGCAGCTTTGACTCCTACAATGAGCAGTTCTTC
CASSFDSYNEQFF
>TRBD2|many|TRBJ2-7|TRBV12-3/TRBV12-4
TGTGCCAGCAGTTTCTCCGACTTAGCGGGGACTTATTCCTACGAGCAGTACTTC
CASSFSDLAGTYSYEQYF
>-|many|TRBJ2-7|TRBV7-6
TGTGCCAGCAGCTGGAATAGCGGCTACGAGCAGTACTTC
CASSWNSGYEQYF
>TRBD2|-|TRBJ2-3|TRBV28
TGTGCCAGCAGTTTACCCGGGACTACCCGAGATACGCAGTATTTT
CASSLPGTTRDTQYF
>-|few|TRBJ2-5|TRBV7-8
TGTGCCAGCAGCTTAACCCCCACAAAGGGAGGGACCCAGTACTTC
CASSLTPTKGGTQYF
>-|many|TRBJ2-5|TRBV7-9
TGTGCCAGCAACCGACCTCCCGTAGCGGCCCAGTACTTC
CASNRPPVAAQYF
>-|few|TRBJ2-5|TRBV18
TGTGCCAGCTCACCATTAGAACGGACTGTTAGGGCCCAGTACTTC
CASSPLERTVRAQYF
>-|-|TRBJ2-3|TRBV4-3
TGCGCCAGCAGCCAAGATCGGAGGGTGGTGAATACGCAGTATTTT
CASSQDRRVVNTQYF
>TRBD2|many|TRBJ2-5|TRBV6-5
TGTGCCAGCAGTTACACTAGCGGGAGGGCGCACCAAGAGACCCAGTACTTC
CASSYTSGRAHQETQYF
>-|-|TRBJ2-1|TRBV20-1
TGCAGTGCTAGAGTGCCCTCGGGCACCGTATACAATGAGCAGTTCTTC
CSARVPSGTVYNEQFF
>TRBD2|many|TRBJ2-3|TRBV11-2
TGTGCCAGCAGCGAGGCGGGGAGGCGCGGGGGGGCCCTAGATACGCAGTATTTT
CASSEAGRRGGALDTQYF
>TRBD2|once|TRBJ2-1|TRBV29-1
TGCAGCGCTGGGACTAGCGGGGGTCATTGGTTCTTC
CSAGTSGGHWFF
>-|many|TRBJ1-2|TRBV2
TGTGCCAGCAGTGAGTTTCGAGGAGAATATGGCTACACCTTC
CASSEFRGEYGYTF
>-|many|TRBJ1-5|TRBV7-2
TGTGCCAGCAGCGTACAAAGCAATCAGCCCCAGCATTTT
CASSVQSNQPQHF
>-|-|TRBJ1-1|TRBV10-3
TGTGCCATCAGGACCAGTTCGGTCGGCACTGAAGCTTTCTTT
CAIRTSSVGTEAFF
>-|-|TRBJ1-5|TRBV2
TGTGCCAGCGGGGGGGTGCCCCAGCATTTT
CASGGVPQHF
>TRBD1|many|TRBJ2-2|TRBV11-2
TGTGCCAGCAGCTTATTACAGGGGGACATCGGGGAGCTGTTTTTT
CASSLLQGDIGELFF
>TRBD2|-|TRBJ2-7|TRBV25-1
TGTGCCAGCAGCTCGTCGGGGGGACTCTACGAGCAGTACTTC
CASSSSGGLYEQYF
>-|-|TRBJ1-1|TRBV7-9
TGTGCCAGCAGCGCGGAACCCGGGGACACTGAAGCTTTCTTT
CASSAEPGDTEAFF
>TRBD2|many|TRBJ2-3|TRBV7-2
TGTGCCAGCAGCCCCCGGACTAGCGGCACTAGCACAGATACGCAGTATTTT
CASSPRTSGTSTDTQYF
>-|-|TRBJ1-1|TRBV2
TGTGCCAGCAGTGAAATTCGGCAGGGCGGAGCTTTCTTT
CASSEIRQGGAFF
>TRBD2|many|TRBJ2-3|TRBV20-1
TGCAGTGCTCCAGATTTTAGCGGGAGAACAGATACGCAGTATTTT
CSAPDFSGRTDTQYF
>TRBD1|few|TRBJ1-1|TRBV19
TGTGCCAGTAGGGACACCCTCAGGGGGCCCACTGAAGCTTTCTTT
CASRDTLRGPTEAFF
>-|many|TRBJ2-1|TRBV7-8
TGTGCCAGCAGCTTAGGGGCCATCACCTCCTACAATGAGCAGTTCTTC
CASSLGAITSYNEQFF
>-|-|TRBJ1-1|TRBV11-2
TGTGCCAGCAGCGGAACTCGGACTGAATATTTCTTT
CASSGTRTEYFF
>-|-|TRBJ1-1|TRBV19
TGTGCCAGTCATACGGTGGCAGGCAAGAACACTGAAGCTTTCTTT
CASHTVAGKNTEAFF
>-|many|TRBJ1-1|TRBV25-1
TGTGCCAGCAGTGGGGGGGACGCTTCAGCTTTCTTT
CASSGGDASAFF